This entry lists 28 T cell receptor beta chains sequenced from one sample in a study of regulatory T cells in long-lasting Graves disease. Time point here: persistent/refractory GD, antithyroid drugs over 5 years with positive TRAb. Researchers made the TCR library from RNA that was extracted from PBMCs. CDR3-region Arm-PCR and iRepertoire HTBI primers produced the TCR beta libraries. TCRdb fed the multiplex PCR reads into MiXCR, producing one record per CDR3 protein. This sample has around 430,000 distinct CDR3 sequences, with roughly 23% found just once. The sequenced sample was peripheral blood mononuclear cells (PBMCs), obtained when the disease was refractory, from a patient treated with antithyroid drugs. All receptors derive from a female donor with Graves disease.

Remarks on this clonotype: In this CDR3 the conserved last residue, phenylalanine or tryptophan, is missing, so a read error is likely. The CDR3 spells CSASGSGPISYEQYL. CDR3 nucleotide sequence: TGCAGTGCTAGCGGGAGCGGGCCTATCTCCTACGAGCAGTACCTC. The V gene is TRBV20-1, the J gene TRBJ2-7; D is perhaps TRBD2 (6 bases). The CDR3 loop spans 15 amino acids. V was cut by 3 bases and J by 0 bases, with 15 bases left in between. Looked up from germline, CDR1 is DFQATT and CDR2 is SNEGSKA (reference sequence).

This clonotype was detected many times. The V gene is TRBV12-3 or TRBV12-4, the J gene TRBJ1-1, with unresolved D. The CDR3 is 13 amino acids. V gave up 6 bases and J gave up 0 bases, with 8 bases separating them. The CDR3 bases are TGTGCCAGCAGCTTACTGGTGAACACTGAAGCTTTCTTT. It codes for CASSLLVNTEAFF.

This clonotype was seen only a few times. This chain links TRBV20-1 with TRBJ1-1, with D unclear. Germline values: CDR1 DFQATT, CDR2 SNEGSKA (reference sequence). V lost 6 bases and J 5 bases, leaving 13 bases between the germline ends. The CDR3 consists of 12 residues. CDR3 in DNA: TGCAGTGCCGAGAAGGTTTATACTGAAGCTTTCTTT. Translating it yields CSAEKVYTEAFF.

In regard to this clonotype: A much larger clone is a single base away; this may be a read error. This likely comes from a read error, as the CDR3 has no conserved phenylalanine or tryptophan at its end. The chain joins TRBV7-2 to TRBJ2-7, with 7 bases fitting TRBD2. Trimming at V came to 1 base and at J to 4 bases, leaving 4 bases not matched to a gene. This CDR3 spans 14 amino acids. The germline gives CDR1 SGHTA, CDR2 FQGNSA. This CDR3 is CASSLGGGGYEQYL. The CDR3 coding sequence is TGTGCCAGCAGCTTAGGTGGGGGGGGTTACGAGCAGTACCTC.

This clonotype was seen more than once but under ten times. The rearrangement joins TRBV7-2 to TRBJ2-7, with D perhaps matching TRBD1 or TRBD2 (5 bases each). CDR1 is SGHTA, CDR2 FQGNSA, per germline. The CDR3 loop spans 14 amino acids. V shed 3 bases and J shed 9 bases, with 18 bases lying between them. The DNA for the CDR3 is TGTGCCAGCAGCTTCCGGGACGGCCTAAAGGTGCAGTACTTC. Protein: CASSFRDGLKVQYF.

This clonotype was picked up many times. Here the CDR3 reads CASSYSSGANYGYTF. The CDR3, as DNA: TGTGCCAGCAGTTACTCGAGTGGAGCTAACTATGGCTACACCTTC. The rearrangement joins TRBV6-5 to TRBJ1-2; D gene ambiguous. CDR1 is MNHEY and CDR2 is SVGAGI in the germline V gene. This CDR3 contains 15 residues. Between the trimmed V and J ends, which lost 0 bases and 0 bases, there was a span of 8 bases.

This clonotype was counted at least ten times. This sequence joins TRBV6-2 or TRBV6-3 and TRBJ1-4, with a tentative D call TRBD1 (5 bases). Trimming stripped 2 bases from V and 8 bases from J, with 12 bases between. The CDR3 extends over 14 amino acids. CDR1 and CDR2 from the germline V gene are MNHEY and SVGEGT. CDR3 bases: TGTGCCAGCAGTTACGATGGAGGGGACGAAAAACTGTTTTTT. Protein: CASSYDGGDEKLFF.

This clonotype was picked up many times. The gene calls are TRBV29-1 and TRBJ1-2; 12 bases agree with TRBD1. The CDR3 covers 12 residues. CDR1 is SQVTM, CDR2 ANQGSEA, per germline. V shed 7 bases and J 7 bases; nucleotides not matched to a gene: 4. CDR3 coding DNA: TGCAGCGGGGGACAGGGGGCGTTTGGCTACACCTTC. Translation gives CSGGQGAFGYTF.

The rearrangement joins TRBV7-2 to TRBJ1-1, with TRBD1 as a possible D gene (6 bases). V lost 1 base to trimming and J lost 5 bases, with 14 bases between them. The CDR3 spans 15 residues. CDR1 is SGHTA, CDR2 FQGNSA, per germline. CDR3 residues: CASSLGGGGGTEAFF. The CDR3 DNA reads TGTGCCAGCAGCTTAGGGGGAGGAGGGGGGACTGAAGCTTTCTTT.

The V gene is TRBV7-3, the J gene TRBJ1-2; 7 positions match TRBD1. The CDR3 covers 15 residues. Germline V CDR1 and CDR2: SGHTA, FQGTGA. V shed 5 bases, J shed 6 bases, and the junction held 12 bases outside the gene matches. For the CDR3, the DNA is TGTGCCAGCAGCCAAGGGAATCCACAGGGGAATGGCTACACCTTC. It yields the protein CASSQGNPQGNGYTF.

This clonotype came up many times. The chain couples TRBV6-1 to TRBJ1-5, with D tentatively TRBD1 (5 bases). Germline V gene lookup returns CDR1 MNHNS and CDR2 SASEGT. Trimming removed 7 bases at V and 1 base at J, with 5 bases between. The CDR3 is made up of 12 amino acids. The CDR3 here is CASKGSNQPQHF. The CDR3 region has the DNA TGTGCCAGCAAGGGGAGCAATCAGCCCCAGCATTTT.

On this clonotype: This may be a read error: a much more frequent sequence differs by one nucleotide. The rearrangement links TRBV11-2 to TRBJ2-7; D gene ambiguous. Germline V gene data show CDR1 as SGHAT and CDR2 as FQNNGV. The CDR3 sequence is 13 residues long. As DNA, the CDR3 is TGTGCCAGCAGCTTTGGTTTAGCCTACGAGCAGTGCTTC. Its translation is CASSFGLAYEQCF.

There are many counts of this clonotype. The genes are TRBV12-3 or TRBV12-4 and TRBJ2-5, with D unresolved. V lost 3 bases, J lost 5 bases, and 7 bases lay in between. The CDR3 sequence is 12 residues long. The CDR3 is CASSFFGETQYF. The CDR3 nucleotides read TGTGCCAGCAGTTTTTTTGGGGAGACCCAGTACTTC.

At least ten counts were recorded for this clonotype. This chain connects TRBV29-1 to TRBJ2-2, with D maybe TRBD2 (5 bases). The CDR3 totals 12 residues. V was pared by 4 bases and J by 2 bases, with 5 bases between. Per the germline V gene, CDR1 is SQVTM and CDR2 is ANQGSEA. CDR3 nucleotide sequence: TGCAGCGTTGCGGGAAACACCGGGGAGCTGTTTTTT. It encodes CSVAGNTGELFF.

CDR3 residues: CSAKSGRGHPETQYF. CDR3 nucleotide sequence: TGCAGTGCCAAGAGCGGGCGGGGCCACCCAGAGACCCAGTACTTC. The chain joins TRBV20-1 to TRBJ2-5, with D possibly TRBD2 on 6 matching bases. Per the germline V gene, CDR1 is DFQATT and CDR2 is SNEGSKA (reference sequence). Between the trimmed V and J ends, which lost 6 bases and 4 bases, there was a span of 21 bases. The length of the CDR3 is 15 residues.

This clonotype came up many times. The chain employs TRBV7-2 and TRBJ1-4; D may be TRBD1 (5 bases). This CDR3 is 16 amino acids long. From germline, CDR1 is SGHTA and CDR2 FQGNSA. Trimming pared 4 bases from V and 5 bases from J, leaving 17 bases between. CDR3 sequence reads: CASSSVHRDGNEKLFF. CDR3 coding DNA: TGTGCCAGCAGCTCAGTGCACCGGGACGGGAATGAAAAACTGTTTTTT.

This clonotype appeared many times. V usage is TRBV29-1 and J usage is TRBJ2-7; no firm D call. The CDR3 is made up of 10 amino acids. Germline loops: CDR1 SQVTM, CDR2 ANQGSEA. Trimming left V 5 bases short and J 5 bases short, with 7 bases between. The CDR3: CSVWRNEQYF. In DNA, the CDR3 is TGCAGCGTTTGGCGGAACGAGCAGTACTTC.

This clonotype was detected a few times. This sequence joins TRBV18 and TRBJ2-7; either TRBD1 or TRBD2 may fit D (5 bases each). The V gene lost 5 bases and the J gene lost 3 bases, with 11 bases spanning the gap. Per germline, CDR1 KGHSH and CDR2 LQKENI. The CDR3 totals 13 residues. CDR3 bases: TGTGCCAGCTCAGCCGGGACCATCTACGAGCAGTACTTC. Translation gives CASSAGTIYEQYF.

This clonotype was observed a handful of times. This chain connects TRBV5-5 to TRBJ1-2, with a possible D match to TRBD1 (5 bases). The CDR3 runs 17 residues. Germline V CDR1 and CDR2: SGHKS, YYEKEE (reference sequence). V lost 4 bases to trimming and J lost 0 bases, with 19 bases between them. CDR3 protein: CASSQRLTGFSNYGYTF. The CDR3 coding sequence is TGTGCCAGCAGCCAACGACTAACAGGATTTTCTAACTATGGCTACACCTTC.

This clonotype was counted at least ten times. This sequence joins TRBV2 and TRBJ1-1; D not certain. The CDR3 is 13 amino acids. V lost 6 bases, J lost 1 base, and 9 bases lay in between. Germline V gene lookup returns CDR1 SNHLY and CDR2 FYNNEI. The CDR3 DNA reads as TGTGCCAGCAGGACCGAAAGGAACACTGAAGCTTTCTTT. Its protein product is CASRTERNTEAFF.

CDR3 sequence (DNA): TGTGCCAGCAACTTGGGCAGTCAGAACACCGGGGAGCTGTTTTTT. Protein product: CASNLGSQNTGELFF. The chain carries TRBV2 and TRBJ2-2; D is ambiguous. Trimming took off 7 bases at V and 1 base at J, with 13 bases between the two ends. Germline CDR1 reads SNHLY; CDR2 reads FYNNEI. The CDR3 spans 15 residues.

This clonotype was detected a few times. V and J are TRBV6-1 and TRBJ2-1; possibly TRBD2 for D (5 bases). The CDR3 has 16 residues. The V end was cut by 5 bases, the J end by 5 bases, with 19 bases between. Germline V gene sequence: CDR1 MNHNS, CDR2 SASEGT. In DNA, the CDR3 is TGTGCCAGCAGTAGACTAAGTCTCTTACCGAACAATGAGCAGTTCTTC. It codes for CASSRLSLLPNNEQFF.

At least ten counts were recorded for this clonotype. This chain joins TRBV6-5 and TRBJ1-1; D is undetermined. Trimming left V 2 bases short and J 2 bases short, with 15 bases between. Per the germline V gene, CDR1 is MNHEY and CDR2 is SVGAGI. The CDR3 is 16 amino acids. The chain's CDR3 is CASSYDLPGTNTEAFF. CDR3 bases: TGTGCCAGCAGTTACGACCTCCCGGGTACTAACACTGAAGCTTTCTTT.

The sample holds many counts of this clonotype. The J gene is TRBJ1-1, the V gene TRBV6-1, with D unclear. This CDR3 comprises 12 residues. Germline assignment: CDR1 MNHNS and CDR2 SASEGT. V was shortened by 9 bases and J by 2 bases, with 10 bases between the two germline ends. The CDR3 DNA sequence: TGTGCCAGTCGATCAAGCAACACTGAAGCTTTCTTT. This translates into CASRSSNTEAFF.

Turning to this clonotype: A much larger clone lies a single base off, so this may be a read error. The V call is TRBV7-2, the J call TRBJ1-1; D possibly corresponds to TRBD1 (5 bases). CDR1 and CDR2 from the germline V gene are SGHTA and FQGNSA. The CDR3 has 15 residues. V was trimmed by 1 base and J by 4 bases, leaving 13 bases between them. The CDR3: CASSLGAGRSTEAFF. The CDR3 bases are TGTGCCAGCAGCTTAGGGGCGGGGCGGAGCACTGAAGCTTTCTTT. The full variable domain, completed using reference TRBV7-2 and TRBJ1-1, is GAGVSQSPSNKVTEKGKDVELRCDPISGHTALYWYRQSLGQGLEFLIYFQGNSAPDKSGLPSDRFSAERTGGSVSTLTIQRTQQEDSAVYLCASSLGAGRSTEAFFGQGTRLTVV.

This clonotype turned up a few times. CDR3 sequence reads: CAISAGASNTGELFF. In DNA form, the CDR3 reads TGTGCCATCAGTGCGGGAGCCTCGAACACCGGGGAGCTGTTTTTT. The V and J genes are TRBV10-3 and TRBJ2-2; maybe TRBD2 (6 bases). CDR3 size: 15 residues. The germline V gene encodes CDR1 ENHRY and CDR2 SYGVKD. The V gene lost 4 bases and the J gene lost 0 bases, with 9 bases spanning the gap.

This clonotype appeared many times. V gene TRBV6-1 combines with J gene TRBJ2-5; D gene uncertain. V lost 6 bases and J lost 5, with 13 bases in between. Germline V CDR1 and CDR2: MNHNS, SASEGT. This CDR3 has 13 residues. CDR3 in DNA: TGTGCCAGCAGGACACCGGGTACCGAGACCCAGTACTTC. It is translated as CASRTPGTETQYF.

The gene calls are TRBV6-5 and TRBJ2-2; 14 bases agree with TRBD2. The trim removed 4 bases at V and 7 bases at J, leaving 14 bases unmatched. The CDR3 is 19 residues long. The germline V gene has CDR1 MNHEY and CDR2 SVGAGI. CDR3 in amino acids: CASSFLPLGLAGVDGELFF. DNA for the CDR3: TGTGCCAGCAGTTTTTTGCCATTGGGACTAGCGGGAGTTGACGGGGAGCTGTTTTTT.